These 18 T cell receptor beta chains share one sample of origin, sequenced in a study of T cells in localized non-small cell lung cancer. Sequenced by immunoSEQ multiplex PCR; TCRdb stores in-frame clones only, minus some. The profile shows about 41,000 clones, roughly 86% of them singletons. The specimen was peripheral blood, collected before any cancer treatment. These receptors were taken from a woman aged 18-55 years with stage III lung adenocarcinoma.

This rearrangement joins TRBV7-6 to TRBJ2-1; 10 bases line up with TRBD1. V gave up 2 bases and J gave up 7 bases; unmatched junction bases: 5. The CDR3 is 15 residues long. Germline CDR1 is SGHVS and CDR2 is FNYEAQ. Here the CDR3 reads CASSLIPGQGNEQFF. In DNA form, the CDR3 reads TGTGCCAGCAGCTTAATCCCGGGACAGGGGAATGAGCAGTTCTTC.

J is TRBJ1-4 and V is TRBV5-6, with a tentative D call TRBD1 (5 bases). Germline assignment: CDR1 SGHDT and CDR2 YYEEEE. This CDR3 spans 17 amino acids. Trimming left V 1 base short and J 0 bases short, with 13 bases between. The CDR3 nucleotides are TGTGCCAGCAGCTTGTTGGGGGTTGGGGCAACTAATGAAAAACTGTTTTTT. Encoded protein: CASSLLGVGATNEKLFF.

Details on this clone: This specimen includes other DNA sequences encoding the same CDR3. CDR3 amino acids: CASSQDGQGASEAFF. The CDR3 region has the DNA TGCGCCAGCAGCCAAGATGGGCAGGGGGCCTCCGAAGCTTTCTTT. The chain employs TRBV4-1 and TRBJ1-1, with 8 bases fitting TRBD1. The CDR3 has 15 amino acids. With 0 bases clipped from V and 8 bases from J, the junction kept 8 bases outside the gene matches. Germline CDR1 and CDR2: MGHRA and YSYEKL.

The rearrangement joins TRBV30 to TRBJ1-6; D may be TRBD1 (5 bases). CDR3 length: 13 residues. V was trimmed by 3 bases and J by 9 bases, leaving 12 bases between them. Germline CDR1 GTSNPN, CDR2 SVGIG (reference sequence). CDR3 sequence: CAWRVPGTSPLHF. CDR3 nucleotide sequence: TGTGCCTGGAGGGTCCCAGGGACTTCACCCCTCCACTTT.

The chain joins TRBV7-2 to TRBJ2-7, with 7 bases aligning to TRBD1. The CDR3 has 14 residues. Trimming removed 3 bases from V and 2 bases from J; junction bases left unmatched: 4. Germline CDR1 and CDR2: SGHTA and FQGNSA. CDR3 sequence reads: CASSFEGQPYEQYF. The CDR3 region has the DNA TGTGCCAGCAGCTTCGAGGGACAGCCCTACGAGCAGTACTTC.

The V and J genes are TRBV4-2 and TRBJ2-2, with 11 bases that match TRBD2. The CDR3 runs to 18 residues. V was clipped by 0 bases and J by 2 bases; unmatched bases: 5. From germline, CDR1 is LGHNA and CDR2 YNFKEQ. The CDR3, as DNA: TGTGCCAGCAGCCAAGACCCTAGCGGGGGGACAAACACCGGGGAGCTGTTTTTT. This sequence encodes CASSQDPSGGTNTGELFF.

The chain has TRBV5-1 and TRBJ1-1, with D possibly being TRBD1 (6 bases). The CDR3 is 15 residues long. With 4 bases removed from V and 3 bases from J, the gap between germline ends came to 16 bases. CDR1 is SGHRS and CDR2 is YFSETQ in the germline V gene. The DNA for the CDR3 is TGCGCCAGCAGCCCGGAGGGGGAAGGGTACACTGAAGCTTTCTTT. Amino acid sequence: CASSPEGEGYTEAFF.

The V and J genes are TRBV5-1 and TRBJ1-1, with D perhaps matching TRBD1 (6 bases). This CDR3 contains 16 residues. Germline V gene lookup returns CDR1 SGHRS and CDR2 YFSETQ. The V end was cut by 0 bases, the J end by 1 base, with 13 bases between. CDR3 coding DNA: TGCGCCAGCAGCTTGGTCCCGGACAGCTCGAACACTGAAGCTTTCTTT. Its translation: CASSLVPDSSNTEAFF.

This chain joins TRBV28 and TRBJ1-1; no clear D. This CDR3 comprises 13 residues. Germline CDR1 reads MDHEN; CDR2 reads SYDVKM. Trimming cost V 4 bases and J 0 bases, with 6 bases left between them. The CDR3 DNA sequence: TGTGCCAGCAGTTCTACAGTGAACACTGAAGCTTTCTTT. As protein: CASSSTVNTEAFF.

The rearrangement joins TRBV2 to TRBJ1-5, with D possibly matching TRBD1 (5 bases). Germline V CDR1 and CDR2: SNHLY, FYNNEI. The CDR3 contains 15 residues. With 1 base removed from V and 2 bases from J, the gap between germline ends came to 9 bases. CDR3 coding DNA: TGTGCCAGCAGTGAAGAGGGGAGGGGCAATCAGCCCCAGCATTTT. Translation gives CASSEEGRGNQPQHF.

The V and J genes are TRBV6-1 and TRBJ1-1, with TRBD1 as a possible D gene (5 bases). V was cut by 7 bases and J by 0 bases, with 15 bases left in between. This CDR3 contains 15 residues. The germline CDR1 and CDR2 sequences are MNHNS and SASEGT. The DNA for the CDR3 is TGTGCCAGCACACGTGGGGCAGGGATGAACACTGAAGCTTTCTTT. Amino acid sequence: CASTRGAGMNTEAFF.

This clone was seen once. This chain connects TRBV2 to TRBJ1-5, with a possible D match to TRBD1 (5 bases). Trimming took off 3 bases at V and 3 bases at J, with 12 bases between the two ends. CDR3 length equals 15 residues. The germline V gene encodes CDR1 SNHLY and CDR2 FYNNEI. The CDR3 region has the DNA TGTGCCAGCAGTGAGGCGGGACTCGACAATCAGCCCCAGCATTTT. This codes for CASSEAGLDNQPQHF. The full variable domain, completed using reference TRBV2 and TRBJ1-5, is EPEVTQTPSHQVTQMGQEVILRCVPISNHLYFYWYRQILGQKVEFLVSFYNNEISEKSEIFDDQFSVERPDGSNFTLKIRSTKLEDSAMYFCASSEAGLDNQPQHFGDGTRLSIL.

The rearrangement joins TRBV19 to TRBJ1-3; TRBD1 agrees at 7 bases. The CDR3 sequence is 15 residues long. Unmatched junction bases numbered 2, after V lost 1 base and J lost 2 bases. Per germline, CDR1 LNHDA and CDR2 SQIVND (reference sequence). DNA for the CDR3: TGTGCCAGTAGTATAGGCGACAGGGCTGGAAACACCATATATTTT. Its translation is CASSIGDRAGNTIYF.

The gene calls are TRBV27 and TRBJ2-1; TRBD2 is a possible D gene (6 bases). V gave up 0 bases and J gave up 6 bases, with 15 bases separating them. The CDR3 totals 16 residues. Germline V gene lookup returns CDR1 MNHEY and CDR2 SMNVEV (reference sequence). The CDR3 sequence is CASSLSGQRVFNEQFF. The CDR3 coding sequence is TGTGCCAGCAGTTTATCTGGCCAGCGGGTTTTCAATGAGCAGTTCTTC.

The J gene is TRBJ2-7, the V gene TRBV2, with D possibly being TRBD1 (6 bases). Germline V gene data show CDR1 as SNHLY and CDR2 as FYNNEI. The CDR3 runs to 14 residues. V lost 7 bases to trimming and J lost 6 bases, with 19 bases between them. The CDR3 DNA follows: TGTGCCAGCAAGGAACAGGGCCCAACGGGCGAGCAGTACTTC. This codes for CASKEQGPTGEQYF. The whole variable domain, filled in from reference TRBV2 and TRBJ2-7, reads EPEVTQTPSHQVTQMGQEVILRCVPISNHLYFYWYRQILGQKVEFLVSFYNNEISEKSEIFDDQFSVERPDGSNFTLKIRSTKLEDSAMYFCASKEQGPTGEQYFGPGTRLTVT.

This chain joins TRBV15 and TRBJ2-3; 7 nucleotides match TRBD2. Trimming took 0 bases from V and 5 from J; bases not matched to a gene: 8. CDR3 length equals 16 residues. CDR1 LNHNV and CDR2 YYDKDF come from the germline V gene (reference sequence). CDR3 sequence reads: CATSRDLGLLRDTQYF. CDR3 nucleotide sequence: TGTGCCACCAGCAGAGATTTGGGACTACTAAGAGATACGCAGTATTTT.

The gene calls are TRBV11-3 and TRBJ2-1, with D perhaps TRBD2 (6 bases). CDR3 length: 15 amino acids. V lost 3 bases, J lost 6 bases, and 15 bases lay in between. Germline values: CDR1 SGHNT, CDR2 YENEEA. The CDR3 here is CASSFSLARGNEQFF. The CDR3 DNA is TGTGCCAGCAGCTTCTCTCTAGCGCGGGGCAATGAGCAGTTCTTC.

The genes are TRBV7-8 and TRBJ1-2; TRBD1 is a possible D gene (5 bases). Germline CDR1 SGHVS, CDR2 FQNEAQ. Between the trimmed V and J ends, which lost 5 bases and 2 bases, there was a span of 15 bases. This CDR3 region has 15 residues. The CDR3 DNA follows: TGTGCCAGCAGCCCCGGGGGGGGGACGAACTATGGCTACACCTTC. It is translated as CASSPGGGTNYGYTF. The variable domain in full, completed from reference TRBV7-8 and TRBJ1-2, reads GAGVSQSPRYKVAKRGQDVALRCDPISGHVSLFWYQQALGQGPEFLTYFQNEAQLDKSGLPSDRFFAERPEGSVSTLKIQRTQQEDSAVYLCASSPGGGTNYGYTFGSGTRLTVV.